Listed below are T cell receptor beta chains from one sample, sequenced in a study of shared T cell receptors in the human thymus. Repertoires were generated with immunoSEQ multiplex PCR, while TCRdb's copy carries only in-frame clones and drops some. The table lists hundreds of thousands of clones, around 87% of them singletons, with roughly 0.0089% in the top ten. The same data also went into a second study, on human thymus T cells.

Source material: thymocytes. The receptors originated from a boy under two years old with a congenital heart defect. CDR3s include the opening cysteine and the closing phenylalanine or tryptophan. D genes are given only for firm matches. Clone size is not always given. Where it is, it says once, few, many or a class for expanded clones.

size,D,J,V,CDR3,DNA
NA,TRBD2,TRBJ2-7,TRBV6-5,CASTGRLAGRSEQYF,TGTGCCAGCACCGGCCGACTAGCGGGCAGGAGCGAGCAGTACTTC
NA,TRBD1,TRBJ2-1,TRBV25-1,CASSETGGSYNEQFF,TGTGCCAGCAGTGAAACAGGGGGTTCCTACAATGAGCAGTTCTTC
NA,TRBD1,TRBJ1-6,TRBV19,CASSWQGQGLSPLHF,TGTGCCAGTAGTTGGCAAGGACAGGGACTTTCACCCCTCCACTTT
NA,NA,TRBJ1-1,TRBV27,CASRSQGEGNTEAFF,TGTGCCAGCAGGAGCCAAGGGGAGGGGAACACTGAAGCTTTCTTT
NA,TRBD1,TRBJ1-5,TRBV27,CASSSGQADVNQPQHF,TGTGCCAGCAGCTCCGGACAGGCGGATGTAAATCAGCCCCAGCATTTT
NA,TRBD1,TRBJ2-7,TRBV19,CASTRDRLTYEQYF,TGTGCCAGTACACGGGACAGACTAACCTACGAGCAGTACTTC
NA,NA,TRBJ2-5,TRBV4-3,CASSQDRGGQETQYF,TGCGCCAGCAGCCAAGATCGGGGAGGCCAAGAGACCCAGTACTTC
once,TRBD1,TRBJ1-2,TRBV28,CASSLSDRVGYTF,TGTGCCAGCAGTTTATCGGACAGGGTGGGCTACACCTTC
NA,NA,TRBJ1-5,TRBV28,CASRQPGVLNQPQHF,TGTGCCAGCAGACAACCAGGGGTCCTCAATCAGCCCCAGCATTTT
NA,TRBD1,TRBJ2-7,TRBV9,CASSVLPEGQGSYEQYF,TGTGCCAGCAGCGTACTGCCGGAAGGACAGGGATCCTACGAGCAGTACTTC
NA,TRBD1,TRBJ1-2,TRBV6-5,CASRQTGDYGYTF,TGTGCCAGCAGACAAACAGGGGATTATGGCTACACCTTC
NA,NA,TRBJ1-1,TRBV10-3,CATRTMNTEAFF,TGTGCCACCCGAACAATGAACACTGAAGCTTTCTTT
few,TRBD1,TRBJ2-7,TRBV18,CASSPVPQTGTGSHEQYF,TGTGCCAGCTCACCAGTTCCCCAAACAGGGACAGGGTCCCACGAGCAGTACTTC
NA,TRBD2,TRBJ2-5,TRBV5-6,CASSPWTSGTIGQETQYF,TGTGCCAGCAGCCCCTGGACTAGCGGGACGATAGGTCAAGAGACCCAGTACTTC
NA,NA,TRBJ2-7,TRBV10-3,CAISRSAPQGNSYEQYF,TGTGCCATCAGCAGAAGCGCCCCTCAGGGGAACTCCTACGAGCAGTACTTC
NA,NA,TRBJ1-1,TRBV28,CASSPGGEGTEAFF,TGTGCCAGCAGTCCCGGTGGGGAGGGCACTGAAGCTTTCTTT
NA,TRBD2,TRBJ2-1,TRBV10-2,CASSYTGTSGRAGTWGNEQFF,TGCGCCAGCAGTTACACCGGGACTAGCGGGAGGGCCGGAACCTGGGGCAATGAGCAGTTCTTC
NA,TRBD1,TRBJ1-6,TRBV7-9,CASSQGQNNSPLHF,TGTGCCAGCAGCCAGGGACAGAATAATTCACCCCTCCACTTT
NA,NA,TRBJ2-5,TRBV27,CASSPHSAAQETQYF,TGTGCCAGCAGTCCGCATTCAGCGGCACAAGAGACCCAGTACTTC
NA,TRBD2,TRBJ2-3,TRBV28,CASSPIASGGESTDTQYF,TGTGCCAGCAGTCCTATCGCTAGCGGGGGGGAATCCACAGATACGCAGTATTTT
NA,TRBD1,TRBJ1-2,TRBV28,CASSPRTGPPTGYGYTF,TGTGCCAGCAGTCCCCGGACAGGGCCTCCCACGGGCTATGGCTACACCTTC
NA,NA,TRBJ2-1,TRBV18,CASSHSGQLYNEQFF,TGTGCCAGCTCACACAGCGGCCAGCTGTACAATGAGCAGTTCTTC
few,TRBD2,TRBJ2-1,TRBV19,CASSIVLAGGISYNEQFF,TGTGCCAGTAGTATTGTACTAGCGGGAGGGATCTCCTACAATGAGCAGTTCTTC
NA,NA,TRBJ2-7,TRBV15,CATSRDRGSSYEQYF,TGTGCCACCAGCAGAGATCGGGGGAGCTCCTACGAGCAGTACTTC
NA,NA,TRBJ1-1,TRBV28,CASSLPTGHTEAFF,TGTGCCAGCAGTTTACCCACGGGTCATACTGAAGCTTTCTTT
NA,NA,TRBJ1-2,TRBV5-6,CASSEPGRDGYTF,TGTGCCAGCAGCGAGCCAGGGAGGGATGGCTACACCTTC
NA,TRBD2,TRBJ2-3,TRBV27,CASSKTSGRADTQYF,TGTGCCAGCAGTAAGACTAGCGGGAGGGCCGATACGCAGTATTTT
NA,NA,TRBJ1-5,TRBV23-1,CASSQSGQGRQPQHF,TGCGCCAGCAGTCAATCGGGGCAGGGAAGGCAGCCCCAGCATTTT
NA,NA,TRBJ1-2,TRBV28,CASMGAVRYYGYTF,TGTGCCAGCATGGGGGCAGTACGATACTATGGCTACACCTTC
NA,NA,TRBJ2-3,TRBV9,CASSVGLGPFTDTQYF,TGTGCCAGCAGCGTGGGTTTGGGCCCCTTCACAGATACGCAGTATTTT
NA,TRBD1,TRBJ1-2,TRBV25-1,CASGGTDDFYGYTF,TGTGCCAGCGGGGGGACAGATGATTTCTATGGCTACACCTTC
few,NA,TRBJ1-4,TRBV5-6,CASSLETGANEKLFF,TGTGCCAGCAGCTTGGAAACGGGAGCTAATGAAAAACTGTTTTTT
NA,TRBD1,TRBJ2-7,TRBV7-8,CASSPYGQGALYEQYF,TGTGCCAGCAGCCCCTACGGACAGGGCGCACTTTACGAGCAGTACTTC
few,TRBD1,TRBJ1-1,TRBV6-1,CASNPGQTMNTEAFF,TGTGCCAGCAATCCGGGACAGACCATGAACACTGAAGCTTTCTTT
once,TRBD1,TRBJ2-1,TRBV5-1,CASIPGTGGSGEQFF,TGCGCCAGCATACCCGGGACAGGGGGTTCGGGTGAGCAGTTCTTC